In its sample, the clone carrying this T cell receptor (beta chain) was seen a few times. Its antigen is undetermined. This entry belongs to a study of regulatory T cells in long-lasting Graves disease. Regarding the study as a whole: Clonotypes that were public and shared totalled around 2,700 in persistent patients versus about 1,000 in new patients. Persistent cases favored TRBV28, TRBJ1-2 and TRBJ2-5. Peripheral blood alone, not thyroid tissue, underwent study.

Time point here: persistent/refractory GD, antithyroid drugs over 5 years with positive TRAb. Extracted PBMC RNA gave rise to the TCR library. The source of the patients was an endocrinology department in Xi'an, China. Assembly of TCR beta libraries relied on iRepertoire HTBI primers together with Arm-PCR of CDR3 regions. TCRdb processed the multiplex PCR reads anew with MiXCR; each CDR3 protein has one entry. The repertoire includes some 370,000 distinct CDR3 sequences, under 25% of them detected once, and roughly 20% sits in the top ten. V lost 3 bases, J lost 3 bases, and 11 bases lay in between. Germline values: CDR1 MDHEN, CDR2 SYDVKM. The CDR3 runs 15 residues.

This TCR derives from a female donor with Graves disease. The material was peripheral blood mononuclear cells (PBMCs), obtained when the disease was refractory, from a patient treated with antithyroid drugs. The V call is TRBV28, the J call TRBJ2-2, with D possibly TRBD1 on 5 matching bases. CDR3 in DNA: TGTGCCAGCAGTTTGAACAGGCTTCACACCGGGGAGCTGTTTTTT. Translation: CASSLNRLHTGELFF.